The text below deals with one T cell receptor (beta chain). J lost 3 bases, V lost 5 bases, and 5 bases had no gene match. Germline V gene sequence: CDR1 SGHTA, CDR2 FQGNSA. CDR3 size: 14 residues. The sample belongs to a study of blood T cell repertoires in COVID-19. For the study at large: The origin of the acute and convalescent COVID-19 samples was the United States, Italy and Spain. In each case, the material was cDNA or gDNA derived from T cells, B-cell-depleted T cells, or PBMCs.

Sequenced by immunoSEQ multiplex PCR; TCRdb stores in-frame clones only, minus some. The data contain 350,000 to 400,000 clones, around 91% of them singletons. The chain employs TRBV7-2 and TRBJ2-7, with TRBD1 matching 9 bases. The TCR comes from a man aged 18 to 30 with active or convalescent COVID-19. Sequences were obtained from peripheral blood. The DNA for the CDR3 is TGTGCCAGCAGCCACAGGACAGGGGTCTACGAGCAGTACTTC. It is translated as CASSHRTGVYEQYF. The full variable domain, its missing parts supplied by reference TRBV7-2 and TRBJ2-7, is GAGVSQSPSNKVTEKGKDVELRCDPISGHTALYWYRQSLGQGLEFLIYFQGNSAPDKSGLPSDRFSAERTGGSVSTLTIQRTQQEDSAVYLCASSHRTGVYEQYFGPGTRLTVT.